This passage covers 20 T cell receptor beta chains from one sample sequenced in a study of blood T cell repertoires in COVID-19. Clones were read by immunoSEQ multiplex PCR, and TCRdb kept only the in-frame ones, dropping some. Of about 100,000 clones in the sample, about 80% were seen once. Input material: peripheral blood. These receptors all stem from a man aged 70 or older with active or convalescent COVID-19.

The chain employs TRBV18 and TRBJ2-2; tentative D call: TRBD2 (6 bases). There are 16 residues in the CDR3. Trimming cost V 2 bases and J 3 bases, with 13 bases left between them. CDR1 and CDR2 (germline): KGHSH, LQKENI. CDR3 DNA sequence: TGTGCCAGCTCACCAAGGAGGGGAGAACACACCGGGGAGCTGTTTTTT. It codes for CASSPRRGEHTGELFF.

This CDR3 is CASSTGQEKLFF. CDR3 bases: TGTGCCAGCAGTACCGGACAGGAAAAACTGTTTTTT. J is TRBJ1-4 and V is TRBV27; the D gene is possibly TRBD1 (6 bases). CDR1 and CDR2 from the germline V gene are MNHEY and SMNVEV (reference sequence). CDR3 size: 12 residues. V was pared by 5 bases and J by 8 bases, with 9 bases between.

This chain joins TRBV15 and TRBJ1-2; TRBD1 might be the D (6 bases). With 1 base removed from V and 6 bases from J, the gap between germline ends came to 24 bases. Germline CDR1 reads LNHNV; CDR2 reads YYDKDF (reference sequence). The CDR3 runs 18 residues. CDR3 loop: CATSRGEGGRDSDDGYTF. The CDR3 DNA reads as TGTGCCACCAGCAGAGGAGAGGGGGGGCGCGACTCTGATGATGGCTACACCTTC.

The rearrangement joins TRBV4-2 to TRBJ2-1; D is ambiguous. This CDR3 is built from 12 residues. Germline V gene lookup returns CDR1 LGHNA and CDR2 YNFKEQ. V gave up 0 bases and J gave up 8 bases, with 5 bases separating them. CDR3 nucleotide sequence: TGTGCCAGCAGCCAAGATCGGGATGAGCAGTTCTTC. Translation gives CASSQDRDEQFF.

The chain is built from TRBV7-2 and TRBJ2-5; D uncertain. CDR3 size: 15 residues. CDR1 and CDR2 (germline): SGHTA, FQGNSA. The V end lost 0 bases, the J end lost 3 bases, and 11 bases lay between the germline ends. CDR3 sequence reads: CASSLAGRNEETQYF. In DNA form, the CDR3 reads TGTGCCAGCAGCTTAGCGGGCAGGAACGAAGAGACCCAGTACTTC.

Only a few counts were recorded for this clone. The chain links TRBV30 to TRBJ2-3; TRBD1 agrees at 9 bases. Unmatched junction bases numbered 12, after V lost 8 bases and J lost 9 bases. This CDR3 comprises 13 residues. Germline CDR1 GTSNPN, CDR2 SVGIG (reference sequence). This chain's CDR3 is CAQTGGTGYTQYF. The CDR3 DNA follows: TGTGCCCAGACAGGGGGTACAGGATACACGCAGTATTTT.

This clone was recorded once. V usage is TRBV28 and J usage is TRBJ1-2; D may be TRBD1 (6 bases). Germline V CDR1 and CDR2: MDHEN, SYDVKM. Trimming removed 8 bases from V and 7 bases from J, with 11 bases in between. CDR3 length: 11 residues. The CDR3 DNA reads TGTGCCAGCGAAAGACAGGCTGGCTACACCTTC. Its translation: CASERQAGYTF.

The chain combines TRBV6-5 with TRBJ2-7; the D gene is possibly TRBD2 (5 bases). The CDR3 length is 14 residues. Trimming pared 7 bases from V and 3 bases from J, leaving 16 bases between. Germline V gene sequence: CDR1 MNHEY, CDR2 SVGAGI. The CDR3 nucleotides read TGTGCCAGCACCTTGGCCCGGGGTGGCTACGAGCAGTACTTC. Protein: CASTLARGGYEQYF.

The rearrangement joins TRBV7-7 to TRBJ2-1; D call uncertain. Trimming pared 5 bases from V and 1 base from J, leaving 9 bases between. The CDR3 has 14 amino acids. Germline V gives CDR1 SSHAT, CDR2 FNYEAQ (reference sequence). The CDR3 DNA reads TGTGCCAGCAGCATCGGAGAATCCTACAATGAGCAGTTCTTC. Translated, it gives CASSIGESYNEQFF. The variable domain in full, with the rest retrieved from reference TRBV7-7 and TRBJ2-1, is GAGVSQSPRYKVTKRGQDVTLRCDPISSHATLYWYQQALGQGPEFLTYFNYEAQPDKSGLPSDRFSAERPEGSISTLTIQRTEQRDSAMYRCASSIGESYNEQFFGPGTRLTVL.

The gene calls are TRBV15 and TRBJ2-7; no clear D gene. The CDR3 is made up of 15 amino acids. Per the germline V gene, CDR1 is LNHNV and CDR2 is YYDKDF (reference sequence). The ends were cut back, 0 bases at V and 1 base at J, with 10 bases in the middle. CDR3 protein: CATSRDQLSSYEQYF. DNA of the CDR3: TGTGCCACCAGCAGAGATCAGTTATCTTCCTACGAGCAGTACTTC.

CDR3 nucleotide sequence: TGTGCCAGCAGCTTGGTGAACAGGGAGGGCGGCTACACCTTC. Translating gives CASSLVNREGGYTF. The V gene is TRBV5-6, the J gene TRBJ1-2, with TRBD1 as a possible D gene (6 bases). This CDR3 comprises 14 residues. Trimming removed 0 bases at V and 8 bases at J, with 14 bases between. Per the germline V gene, CDR1 is SGHDT and CDR2 is YYEEEE.

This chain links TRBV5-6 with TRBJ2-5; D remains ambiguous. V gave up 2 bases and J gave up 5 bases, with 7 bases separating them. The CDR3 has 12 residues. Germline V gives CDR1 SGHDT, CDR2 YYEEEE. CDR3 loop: CASSFSRETQYF. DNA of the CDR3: TGTGCCAGCAGCTTCTCGAGGGAGACCCAGTACTTC.

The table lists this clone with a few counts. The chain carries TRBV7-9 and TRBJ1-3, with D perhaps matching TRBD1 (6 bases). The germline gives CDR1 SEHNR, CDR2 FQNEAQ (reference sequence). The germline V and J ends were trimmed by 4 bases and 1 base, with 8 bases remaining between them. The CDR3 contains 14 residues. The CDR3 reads CASSYGTSGNTIYF. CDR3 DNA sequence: TGTGCCAGCAGCTACGGGACATCTGGAAACACCATATATTTT.

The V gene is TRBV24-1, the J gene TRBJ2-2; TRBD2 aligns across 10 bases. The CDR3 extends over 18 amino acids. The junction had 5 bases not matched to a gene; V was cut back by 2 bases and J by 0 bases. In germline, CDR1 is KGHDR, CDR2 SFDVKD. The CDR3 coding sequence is TGTGCCACCAGTGATTCACTAGCGGGGACTTCGAACACCGGGGAGCTGTTTTTT. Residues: CATSDSLAGTSNTGELFF.

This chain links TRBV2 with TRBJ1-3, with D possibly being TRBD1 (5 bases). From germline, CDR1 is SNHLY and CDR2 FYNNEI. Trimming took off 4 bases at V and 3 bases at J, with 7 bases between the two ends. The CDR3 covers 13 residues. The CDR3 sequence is CASSAGIGNTIYF. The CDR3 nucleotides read TGTGCCAGCAGTGCAGGGATTGGAAACACCATATATTTT.

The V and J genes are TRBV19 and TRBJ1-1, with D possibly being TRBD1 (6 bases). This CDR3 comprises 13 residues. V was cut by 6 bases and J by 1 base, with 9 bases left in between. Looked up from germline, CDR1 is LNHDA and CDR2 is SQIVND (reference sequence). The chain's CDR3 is CASRRTANTEAFF. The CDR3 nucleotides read TGTGCCAGTAGGAGGACAGCGAACACTGAAGCTTTCTTT.

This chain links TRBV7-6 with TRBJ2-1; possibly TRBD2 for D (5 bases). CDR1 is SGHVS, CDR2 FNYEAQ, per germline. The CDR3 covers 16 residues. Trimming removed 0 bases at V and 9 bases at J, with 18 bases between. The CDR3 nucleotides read TGTGCCAGCAGCTTAGCAGGTCCCCTCGGAGGAAGTGAGCAGTTCTTC. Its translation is CASSLAGPLGGSEQFF. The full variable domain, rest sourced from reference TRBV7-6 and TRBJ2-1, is GAGVSQSPRYKVTKRGQDVALRCDPISGHVSLYWYRQALGQGPEFLTYFNYEAQQDKSGLPNDRFSAERPEGSISTLTIQRTEQRDSAMYRCASSLAGPLGGSEQFFGPGTRLTVL.

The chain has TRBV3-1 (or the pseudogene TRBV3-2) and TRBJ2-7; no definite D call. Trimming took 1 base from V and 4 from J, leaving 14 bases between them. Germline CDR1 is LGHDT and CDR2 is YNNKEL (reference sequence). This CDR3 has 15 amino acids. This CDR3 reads CASSQGLARKYEQYF. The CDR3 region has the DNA TGTGCCAGCAGCCAAGGATTAGCTAGAAAATACGAGCAGTACTTC.

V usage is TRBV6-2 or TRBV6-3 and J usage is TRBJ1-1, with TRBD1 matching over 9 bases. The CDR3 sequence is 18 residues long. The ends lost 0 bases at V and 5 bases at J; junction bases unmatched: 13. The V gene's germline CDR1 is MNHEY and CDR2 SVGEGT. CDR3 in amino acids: CASSYSSSGTGLSTEAFF. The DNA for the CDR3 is TGTGCCAGCAGTTACTCGAGTTCCGGGACAGGGTTATCGACTGAAGCTTTCTTT.

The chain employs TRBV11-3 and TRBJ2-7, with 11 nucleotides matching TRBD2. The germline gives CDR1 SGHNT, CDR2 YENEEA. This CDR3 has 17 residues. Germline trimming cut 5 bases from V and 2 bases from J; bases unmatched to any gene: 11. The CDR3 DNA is TGTGCCAGCAGCCCGGCCCCGGGACTAGCGGCCGCCTACGAGCAGTACTTC. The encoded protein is CASSPAPGLAAAYEQYF. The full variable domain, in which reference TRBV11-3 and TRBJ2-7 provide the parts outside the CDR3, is EAGVVQSPRYKIIEKKQPVAFWCNPISGHNTLYWYLQNLGQGPELLIRYENEEAVDDSQLPKDRFSAERLKGVDSTLKIQPAELGDSAVYLCASSPAPGLAAAYEQYFGPGTRLTVT.